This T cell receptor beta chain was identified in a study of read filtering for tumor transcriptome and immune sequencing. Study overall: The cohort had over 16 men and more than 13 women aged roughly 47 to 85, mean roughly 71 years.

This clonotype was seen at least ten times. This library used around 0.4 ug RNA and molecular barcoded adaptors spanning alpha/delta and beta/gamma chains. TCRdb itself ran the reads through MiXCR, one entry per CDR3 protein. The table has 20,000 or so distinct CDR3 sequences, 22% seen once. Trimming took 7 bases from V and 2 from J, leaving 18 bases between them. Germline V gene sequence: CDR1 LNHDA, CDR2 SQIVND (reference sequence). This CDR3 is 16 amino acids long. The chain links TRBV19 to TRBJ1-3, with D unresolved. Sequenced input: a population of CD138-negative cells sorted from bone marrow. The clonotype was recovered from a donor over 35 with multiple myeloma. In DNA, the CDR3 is TGTGCCAGTACCCAATCGGCAGGAGAAGCTGGAAACACCATATATTTT. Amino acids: CASTQSAGEAGNTIYF.